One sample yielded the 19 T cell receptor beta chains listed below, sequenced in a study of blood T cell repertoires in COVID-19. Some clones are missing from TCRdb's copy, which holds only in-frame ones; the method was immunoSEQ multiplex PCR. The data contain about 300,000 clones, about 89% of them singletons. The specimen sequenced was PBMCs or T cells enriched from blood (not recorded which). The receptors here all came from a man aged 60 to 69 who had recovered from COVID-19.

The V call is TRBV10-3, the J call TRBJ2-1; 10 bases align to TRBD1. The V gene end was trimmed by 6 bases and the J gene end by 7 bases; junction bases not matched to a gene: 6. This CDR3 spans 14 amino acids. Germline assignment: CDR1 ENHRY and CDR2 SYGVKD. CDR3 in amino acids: CAIRRGQGRNEQFF. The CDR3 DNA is TGTGCCATCAGACGGGGACAGGGGAGGAATGAGCAGTTCTTC.

This CDR3 reads CASSLEGRGYTF. DNA for the CDR3: TGTGCCAGCAGTTTGGAGGGCCGGGGCTACACCTTC. The chain couples TRBV12-3 or TRBV12-4 to TRBJ1-2; D is unresolved. V was pared by 3 bases and J by 8 bases, with 10 bases between. The CDR3 length is 12 residues.

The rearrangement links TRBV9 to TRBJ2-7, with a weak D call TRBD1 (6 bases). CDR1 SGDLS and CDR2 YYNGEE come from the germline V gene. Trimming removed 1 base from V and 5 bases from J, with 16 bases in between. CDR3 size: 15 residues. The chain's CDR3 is CASSVTAGEWDEQYF. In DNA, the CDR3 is TGTGCCAGCAGCGTAACAGCAGGGGAGTGGGACGAGCAGTACTTC.

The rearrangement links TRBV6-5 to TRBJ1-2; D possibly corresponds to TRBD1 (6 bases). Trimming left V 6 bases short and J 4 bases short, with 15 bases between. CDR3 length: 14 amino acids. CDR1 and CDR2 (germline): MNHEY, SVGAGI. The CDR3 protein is CASSLPRDTYGYTF. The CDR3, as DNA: TGTGCCAGCAGCTTACCCAGGGACACCTATGGCTACACCTTC.

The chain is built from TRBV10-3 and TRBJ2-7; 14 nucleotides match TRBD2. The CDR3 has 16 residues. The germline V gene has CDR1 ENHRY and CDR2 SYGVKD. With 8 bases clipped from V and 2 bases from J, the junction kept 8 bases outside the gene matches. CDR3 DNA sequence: TGTGCCATCTCGGGACTAGCGGGAGTACGGGCCTACGAGCAGTACTTC. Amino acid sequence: CAISGLAGVRAYEQYF.

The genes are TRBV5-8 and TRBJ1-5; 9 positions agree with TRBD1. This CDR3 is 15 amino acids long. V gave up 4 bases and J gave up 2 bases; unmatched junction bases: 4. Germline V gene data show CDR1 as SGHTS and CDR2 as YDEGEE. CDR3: CASSPRDRGNQPQHF. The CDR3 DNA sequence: TGTGCCAGCAGCCCCAGGGACAGGGGCAATCAGCCCCAGCATTTT.

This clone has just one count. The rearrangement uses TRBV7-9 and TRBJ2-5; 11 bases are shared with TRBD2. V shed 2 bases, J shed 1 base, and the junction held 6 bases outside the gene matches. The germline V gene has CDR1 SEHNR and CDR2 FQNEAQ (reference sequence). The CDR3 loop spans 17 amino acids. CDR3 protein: CASSLSGGLAAQETQYF. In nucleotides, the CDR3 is TGTGCCAGCAGCTTATCCGGGGGACTAGCGGCCCAAGAGACCCAGTACTTC.

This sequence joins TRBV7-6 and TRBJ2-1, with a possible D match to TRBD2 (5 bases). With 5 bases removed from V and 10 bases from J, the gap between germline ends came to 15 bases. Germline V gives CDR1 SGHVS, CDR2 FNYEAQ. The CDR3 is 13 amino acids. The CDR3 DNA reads TGTGCCAGCAGCCAAGTTAGGCGGGTAGAGCAGTTCTTC. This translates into CASSQVRRVEQFF.

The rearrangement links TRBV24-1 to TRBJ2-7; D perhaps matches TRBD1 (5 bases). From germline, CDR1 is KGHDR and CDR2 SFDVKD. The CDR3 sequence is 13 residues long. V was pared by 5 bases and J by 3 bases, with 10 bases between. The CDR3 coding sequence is TGTGCCACCAGTGCCGTTGACAGCTACGAGCAGTACTTC. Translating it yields CATSAVDSYEQYF.

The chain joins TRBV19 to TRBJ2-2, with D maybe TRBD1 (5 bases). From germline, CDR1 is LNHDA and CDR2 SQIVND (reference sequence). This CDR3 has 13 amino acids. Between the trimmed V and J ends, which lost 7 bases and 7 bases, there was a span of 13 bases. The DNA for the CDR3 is TGTGCCAGTATCACCCCTCAGGGCGGGGAGCTGTTTTTT. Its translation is CASITPQGGELFF.

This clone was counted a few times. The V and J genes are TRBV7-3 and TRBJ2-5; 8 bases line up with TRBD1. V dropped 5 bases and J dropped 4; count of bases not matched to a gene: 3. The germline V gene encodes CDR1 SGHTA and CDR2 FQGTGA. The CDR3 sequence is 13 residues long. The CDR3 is CASSADRGETQYF. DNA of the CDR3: TGTGCCAGCAGCGCCGACAGGGGAGAGACCCAGTACTTC.

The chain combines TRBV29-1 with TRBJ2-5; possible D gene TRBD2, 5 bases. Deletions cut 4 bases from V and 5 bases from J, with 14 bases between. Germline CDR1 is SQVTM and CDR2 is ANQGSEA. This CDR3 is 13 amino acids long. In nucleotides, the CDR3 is TGCAGCGTTGGGGTAGCGCCCACGGAGACCCAGTACTTC. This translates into CSVGVAPTETQYF.

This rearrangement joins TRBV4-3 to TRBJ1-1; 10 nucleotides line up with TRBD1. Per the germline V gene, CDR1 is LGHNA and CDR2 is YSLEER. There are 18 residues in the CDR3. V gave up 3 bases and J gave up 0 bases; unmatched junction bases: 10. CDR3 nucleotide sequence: TGCGCCAGCAGCCATCTACCGGGACAGGGGATTATGAACACTGAAGCTTTCTTT. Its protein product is CASSHLPGQGIMNTEAFF.

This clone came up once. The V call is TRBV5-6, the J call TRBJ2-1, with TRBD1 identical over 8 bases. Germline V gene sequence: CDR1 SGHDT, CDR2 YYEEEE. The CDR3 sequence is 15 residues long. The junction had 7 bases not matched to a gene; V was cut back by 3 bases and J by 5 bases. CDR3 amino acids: CASSWQGARNNEQFF. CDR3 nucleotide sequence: TGTGCCAGCAGCTGGCAGGGGGCGCGGAACAATGAGCAGTTCTTC.

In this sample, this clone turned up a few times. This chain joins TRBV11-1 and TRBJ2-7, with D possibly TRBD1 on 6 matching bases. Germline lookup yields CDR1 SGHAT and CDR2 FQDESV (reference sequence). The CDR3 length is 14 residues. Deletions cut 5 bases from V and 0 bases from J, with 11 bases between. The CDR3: CASSLGHRSYEQYF. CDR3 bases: TGTGCCAGCAGCCTGGGACATCGCTCCTACGAGCAGTACTTC.

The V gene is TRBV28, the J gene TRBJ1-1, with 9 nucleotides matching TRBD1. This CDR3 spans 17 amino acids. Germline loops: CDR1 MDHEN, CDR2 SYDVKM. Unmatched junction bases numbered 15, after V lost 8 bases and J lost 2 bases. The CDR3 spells CASRRVYGTGNNTEAFF. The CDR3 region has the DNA TGTGCCAGCCGGAGGGTTTACGGGACAGGGAACAACACTGAAGCTTTCTTT.

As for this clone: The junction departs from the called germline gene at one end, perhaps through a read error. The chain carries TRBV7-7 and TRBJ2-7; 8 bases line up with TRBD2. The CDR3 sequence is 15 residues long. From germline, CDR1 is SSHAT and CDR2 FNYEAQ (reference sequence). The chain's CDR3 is CASSFGTSDNYEQYF. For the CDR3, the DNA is TGTGCTAGCAGCTTCGGGACTAGTGATAACTACGAGCAGTACTTC.

The CDR3 loop is CASSYVAGEFGEQFF. The CDR3 DNA is TGTGCCAGCAGCTATGTAGCGGGAGAATTCGGTGAGCAGTTCTTC. The J gene is TRBJ2-1, the V gene TRBV7-2; 9 nucleotides match TRBD2. The V gene end was trimmed by 4 bases and the J gene end by 9 bases; junction bases not matched to a gene: 10. This CDR3 region has 15 residues. CDR1 and CDR2 from the germline V gene are SGHTA and FQGNSA.

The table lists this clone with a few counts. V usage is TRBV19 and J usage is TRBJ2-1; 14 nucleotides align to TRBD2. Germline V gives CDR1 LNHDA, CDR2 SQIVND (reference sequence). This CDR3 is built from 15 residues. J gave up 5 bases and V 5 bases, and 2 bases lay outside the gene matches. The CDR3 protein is CASSSGLAGDNEQFF. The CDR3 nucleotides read TGTGCCAGTAGTTCGGGACTAGCGGGAGACAATGAGCAGTTCTTC.